These T cell receptor beta chains were read from a single sample in a study of T cells expressing NK-cell markers. For each CDR3 protein, TCRdb gives one entry from its re-call of the 5' RACE reads, without DNA. Its clone listing holds about 150,000 distinct CDR3 sequences. The sample comprised blood T cells: a sorted CD56 or NKG2C T cell subset, CD4+ or CD8+ T cells, or bulk PBMC T cells (not recorded which). Source of these receptors: a man aged 18-70 years in good health. The CDR3 runs from the conserved cysteine through the conserved F or W.

j_gene	v_gene	CDR3aa
TRBJ1-1	TRBV10-3	CAISEGTGGVNTEAFF
TRBJ2-1	TRBV6-1	CASSEVGWEGPMGYYNEQFF
TRBJ2-5	TRBV30	CAWSTEGRSMETQYF
TRBJ2-3	TRBV2	CASSELAGGLADTQYF
TRBJ1-5	TRBV12-3/TRBV12-4	CASSFGLGNQPQHF
TRBJ2-5	TRBV20-1	CSARDGGGTSFIQETQYF
TRBJ2-1	TRBV12-3/TRBV12-4	CASSSRGAVDNEQFF
TRBJ1-2	TRBV5-5	CASRVLGRAGGYTF
TRBJ1-2	TRBV6-4	CASSDSGGGYTF
TRBJ2-1	TRBV7-9	CASSLGGIQSYNEQFF
TRBJ2-3	TRBV9	CASSGGLAGGADTQYF
TRBJ1-5	TRBV27	CASSTSPRGDNQPQHF
TRBJ2-5	TRBV5-6	CASSALAGQETQYF
TRBJ2-3	TRBV20-1	CSARPLDIDTQYF
TRBJ1-2	TRBV5-5	CASSLGADRVFGYTF
TRBJ2-3	TRBV27	CASSLTGPLRVFSTDTQYF
TRBJ1-6	TRBV7-8	CASSRRDSSYNSPLHF
TRBJ1-2	TRBV7-9	CASSLGGTDIRYGYTF
TRBJ2-2	TRBV7-8	CASNGNGELFF
TRBJ2-7	TRBV19	CASNPGPSSYEQYF
TRBJ2-2	TRBV7-8	CASSRSYANTGELFF
TRBJ2-2	TRBV27	CASSTSGTGELFF
TRBJ1-6	TRBV15	CATSNTPGHSPLHF
TRBJ1-1	TRBV5-1	CASSRSWGCTEAFF
TRBJ1-2	TRBV18	CASSPQNGNDTF
TRBJ1-2	TRBV20-1	CSGLWAGGYTF
TRBJ1-6	TRBV18	CASSETGIGNNSPLHF
TRBJ1-2	TRBV19	CASSITAAGDYTF
TRBJ1-1	TRBV2	CASSVAGLGDTEAFF
TRBJ2-5	TRBV11-1	CASSYAGAGGGETQYF
TRBJ1-2	TRBV4-1	CASSLQGDYGYTF
TRBJ2-3	TRBV29-1	CSARDGDFDTQYF
TRBJ2-2	TRBV28	CASSLLGDRVTGELFF
TRBJ2-7	TRBV12-3/TRBV12-4	CASSPSDRWNEQYF
TRBJ1-1	TRBV6-1	CASNQFTEAFF
TRBJ2-7	TRBV27	CASSPLRGFSVEQYF
TRBJ2-1	TRBV5-1	CASSPPSSGEQFF
TRBJ2-7	TRBV12-3/TRBV12-4	CASSPSDGVGEQYF
TRBJ2-7	TRBV5-1	CASSPVSSGDEQYF
TRBJ2-1	TRBV3-1	CASSTHDGTGINEQFF
TRBJ2-7	TRBV6-1	CAASTILSSYEQYF
TRBJ2-4	TRBV11-2	CASSSRWLAKNIQYF
TRBJ2-2	TRBV5-8	CASSLQGATGELFF
TRBJ1-5	TRBV24-1	CATSDLNQPQHF
TRBJ1-1	TRBV12-3/TRBV12-4	CASRHRGMNTEAFF
TRBJ2-3	TRBV3-1	CASSQKEVRQGGDTQYF
TRBJ2-1	TRBV11-2	CASSSKLDSYNEQFF
TRBJ1-1	TRBV6-5	CASSYSSQNTEAFF
TRBJ2-1	TRBV4-1	CASSQEGFSGAYNEQFF
TRBJ1-6	TRBV7-9	CASSPYRGAGHSPLHF
TRBJ2-5	TRBV7-9	CASSPPLAGGQETQYF
TRBJ2-4	TRBV6-1	CASSESRWGWAKNIQYF